These T cell receptor beta chains were read from a single sample in a study of cytomegalovirus exposure and HLA in healthy donors. Libraries were prepared by immunoSEQ multiplex PCR; TCRdb keeps only in-frame clonotypes and omits some of them. The sample contains more than 95,000 clones, about 15% of which appear only once. The sequenced sample consisted of PBMCs. The receptors originated from a female donor in good health and CMV-seropositive. CDR3s include the opening cysteine and the closing phenylalanine or tryptophan.

TRBV27	16	TRBJ2-5	CASSPLLDRVGETQYF
TRBV30	13	TRBJ2-3	CAWSVREGDTQYF
TRBV7-2	16	TRBJ2-1	CASSLLIWGLGDEQFF
TRBV4-3	14	TRBJ1-2	CASSHTGSPYGYTF
TRBV5-1	17	TRBJ2-3	CASSSNRGTSGTDTQYF
TRBV5-6	16	TRBJ2-3	CASSWASGGATDTQYF
TRBV2	12	TRBJ1-1	CASSEQNTEAFF
TRBV5-6	11	TRBJ2-7	CASRGAYEQYF
TRBV10-3	20	TRBJ2-1	CAISESMPDRGLAGNNEQFF
TRBV6-6	13	TRBJ1-4	CASTRGYNEKLFF
TRBV27	13	TRBJ1-4	CASSSMDSEKLFF
TRBV27	14	TRBJ2-3	CASSSLPYTDTQYF
TRBV5-1	16	TRBJ1-4	CASSSGQGAPTEKLFF
TRBV12-5	10	TRBJ1-2	CARLRGADTF
TRBV9	13	TRBJ1-1	CASSVGRADEAFF
TRBV6-5	14	TRBJ2-7	CASSRQQGAGEQYF
TRBV30	11	TRBJ2-5	CAWGGGETQYF
TRBV18	16	TRBJ2-1	CASSQRTSGVVNEQFF
TRBV29-1	12	TRBJ1-4	CSVDRGEEKLFF
TRBV5-1	16	TRBJ1-1	CASSPMSGGSNTEAFF
TRBV5-6	14	TRBJ2-3	CASWGGGKPDTQYF
TRBV4-2	15	TRBJ2-7	CASSQGQDLTYEQYF
TRBV19	13	TRBJ2-7	CAILGQGVWEQYF
TRBV7-9	14	TRBJ2-3	CASSPRGTTDTQYF
TRBV4-2	15	TRBJ2-7	CASSLQRGGLDEQYF
TRBV6-1	13	TRBJ1-3	CASTESRGNTIYF
TRBV4-1	14	TRBJ1-5	CASSQQDRNQPQHF
TRBV5-4	13	TRBJ2-7	CASSLTGNYEQYF
TRBV5-1	18	TRBJ2-1	CASSPRLAGGSSYNEQFF
TRBV2	14	TRBJ2-7	CASTAGEVTYEQYF
TRBV6-1	14	TRBJ2-5	CASVRAAVQETQYF
TRBV10-2	13	TRBJ1-2	CAGFGGEIPGYTF
TRBV19	17	TRBJ2-1	CASSTLTRLAGYNEQFF
TRBV28	15	TRBJ2-3	CASSSREGGTDTQYF
TRBV4-2	19	TRBJ2-6	CASSQDRRDRGSGANVLTF
TRBV5-1	14	TRBJ2-5	CASSFQGEEETQYF
TRBV15	15	TRBJ2-2	CATSSPGTGSGELFF
TRBV19	13	TRBJ2-6	CASSYGSLNVLTF
TRBV28	15	TRBJ2-7	CASSLKQGGPYEQYF
TRBV4-2	16	TRBJ1-5	CASSQPAGGHCLPQHF
TRBV7-2	17	TRBJ2-3	CASSFPGGGTSTDTQYF
TRBV5-1	15	TRBJ1-5	CASSISGAGTEPQHF
TRBV2	15	TRBJ2-7	CASSEGGGSSYEQYF
TRBV30	14	TRBJ1-6	CAWSPPGLRGALHF
TRBV19	16	TRBJ1-6	CASREQGSSYNSPLHF
TRBV7-9	13	TRBJ2-7	CASSSFGSYEQYF
TRBV4-1	15	TRBJ1-4	CASSQGRGRDEKLFF
TRBV7-2	15	TRBJ1-1	CASSLGPGLNTEAFF
TRBV10-2	15	TRBJ2-3	CASSLLAGGADTQYF
TRBV25-1	15	TRBJ1-1	CASTWQGYTNTEAFF
TRBV5-1	14	TRBJ2-7	CASTLTGGKGEQYF
TRBV19	14	TRBJ2-2	CASSILQGPGELFF